This TCR beta chain originates from a study of T cells in Graves' hyperthyroidism and ophthalmopathy. Template material for amplifying TCR beta CDR3 regions consisted of RNA transcripts. RT-PCR in the first round (using the HTBI primer set) targeted the TCR CDR3. From the multiplex PCR reads, TCRdb called clonotypes with MiXCR, one entry per CDR3 protein. This sample yields hundreds of thousands of distinct CDR3 sequences, of which over 40% are seen a single time; less than 9% belongs to the top ten. V shed 6 bases, J shed 6 bases, and the junction held 10 bases outside the gene matches. CDR3 length equals 16 residues. Per germline, CDR1 MRHNA and CDR2 SNTAGT. This clonotype occurred once.

The chain carries TRBV6-4 and TRBJ1-5; the match to TRBD1 covers 11 bases. Sample: peripheral blood or thyroid tissue (not recorded which). The clonotype was recovered from an adult man with Graves' disease, either hyperthyroidism or ophthalmopathy (not recorded which). The CDR3 coding sequence is TGTGCCAGCAGGGGGACAGGGGGGGCCAGCGGTCAGCCCCAGCATTTT. Translating gives CASRGTGGASGQPQHF.